These 30 T cell receptor beta chains were sequenced from one sample in a study of T cell responses to AZD1222 COVID-19 vaccine. Clones were read by immunoSEQ multiplex PCR, and TCRdb kept only the in-frame ones, dropping some. The profile shows about 140,000 clones, 75% to 95% of them singletons. The material sequenced was peripheral blood, taken 28 days after the second dose of the MenACWY control vaccine. These receptor sequences come from an adult who received the MenACWY meningococcal vaccine as a control.

The chain is built from TRBV5-6 and TRBJ2-2; D uncertain. Germline V gene data show CDR1 as SGHDT and CDR2 as YYEEEE. The CDR3 contains 12 residues. V was cut by 2 bases and J by 8 bases, with 7 bases left in between. The CDR3 DNA follows: TGTGCCAGCAGCTTACCCCATGGGGAGCTGTTTTTT. This encodes CASSLPHGELFF.

The chain couples TRBV14 to TRBJ1-6; D may be TRBD1 (5 bases). The CDR3 contains 12 residues. CDR1 and CDR2 (germline): SGHDN, FVKESK. With 1 base removed from V and 12 bases from J, the gap between germline ends came to 7 bases. CDR3 nucleotides: TGTGCCAGCAGCCAAGGCAGGGTACCCCTCCACTTT. Its protein product is CASSQGRVPLHF.

The rearrangement uses TRBV5-4 and TRBJ2-3; TRBD1 is a possible D gene (6 bases). This CDR3 spans 16 amino acids. V was clipped by 0 bases and J by 0 bases, with 11 bases between them. CDR1 is SGHNT and CDR2 is YYREEE in the germline V gene (reference sequence). The CDR3 DNA reads TGTGCCAGCAGCTTGGATAGGGGGTTTAGCACAGATACGCAGTATTTT. Its protein product is CASSLDRGFSTDTQYF.

The CDR3 here is CASSFPGAGPNAASGGNEQFF. The CDR3 bases are TGCGCCAGCAGCTTTCCGGGGGCAGGTCCGAATGCTGCTAGCGGGGGCAATGAGCAGTTCTTC. V and J are TRBV5-1 and TRBJ2-1, with 10 nucleotides matching TRBD2. The V gene end was trimmed by 2 bases and the J gene end by 6 bases; junction bases not matched to a gene: 23. The CDR3 consists of 21 residues. The germline gives CDR1 SGHRS, CDR2 YFSETQ.

The chain recombines TRBV28 with TRBJ1-1; perhaps TRBD1 as D (5 bases). Trimming pared 8 bases from V and 0 bases from J, leaving 7 bases between. The CDR3 loop spans 12 amino acids. Germline V gene data show CDR1 as MDHEN and CDR2 as SYDVKM. The CDR3 nucleotides read TGTGCCAGCGGGGACGTGAACACTGAAGCTTTCTTT. Its protein product is CASGDVNTEAFF.

About this clone: Different DNA sequences within this sample yield the same CDR3. This chain uses TRBV6-5 with TRBJ1-5, with TRBD1 matching 7 bases. The germline V gene has CDR1 MNHEY and CDR2 SVGAGI. The CDR3 has 13 residues. Losses at the gene ends were 6 bases for V and 6 bases for J; bases not matched to a gene: 5. In DNA form, the CDR3 reads TGTGCCAGCAGCCGACAGGGACGTCAGCCCCAGCATTTT. This encodes CASSRQGRQPQHF.

This sequence joins TRBV21-1 and TRBJ2-6; TRBD1 was called by the table and not checked on the DNA. TRBV21-1 corresponds to a pseudogene. The CDR3 spans 18 residues. CDR3: CASSKAPRMHSGANVLTF. In DNA form, the CDR3 reads TGTGCCAGCAGCAAAGCCCCCAGAATGCACTCTGGGGCCAACGTCCTGACTTTC.

The chain uses TRBV6-5 and TRBJ2-6; no definite D call. The germline V gene has CDR1 MNHEY and CDR2 SVGAGI. This CDR3 has 15 amino acids. CDR3 residues: CASQAVVGGANVLTF. CDR3 bases: TGTGCAAGCCAGGCCGTCGTGGGGGGGGCCAACGTCCTGACTTTC.

V and J are TRBV5-1 and TRBJ2-6; no clear D. This CDR3 comprises 15 residues. V was shortened by 5 bases and J by 2 bases, with 11 bases between the two germline ends. Germline V CDR1 and CDR2: SGHRS, YFSETQ. The CDR3 coding sequence is TGCGCCAGCAGAGAGACGTCCACTGGGGCCAACGTCCTGACTTTC. The encoded protein is CASRETSTGANVLTF.

The chain couples TRBV6-2 or TRBV6-3 to TRBJ2-7; the match to TRBD2 covers 8 bases. The CDR3 is made up of 16 amino acids. Trimming took 0 bases from V and 0 from J; bases not matched to a gene: 4. CDR1 is MNHEY and CDR2 is SVGEGT in the germline V gene. The CDR3 bases are TGTGCCAGCAGTTACTCGGGCGGGGGGCACTCCTACGAGCAGTACTTC. Protein product: CASSYSGGGHSYEQYF.

This rearrangement joins TRBV12-3 or TRBV12-4 to TRBJ1-1, with D possibly being TRBD1 (6 bases). This CDR3 spans 13 amino acids. V was shortened by 5 bases and J by 4 bases, with 11 bases between the two germline ends. DNA of the CDR3: TGTGCCAGCAGTGTGCAGGGGAGCACTGAAGCTTTCTTT. Protein sequence: CASSVQGSTEAFF.

The CDR3 region has the DNA TGCGCCAGCAGCTTGGCCGTAAACTCCTACGAGCAGTACTTC. It codes for CASSLAVNSYEQYF. The chain links TRBV5-1 to TRBJ2-7, with D uncertain. Germline V gene data show CDR1 as SGHRS and CDR2 as YFSETQ. Trimming removed 0 bases at V and 0 bases at J, with 7 bases between. This CDR3 contains 14 residues.

About this clone itself: The sample contains more than one DNA sequence encoding this CDR3. V usage is TRBV7-8 and J usage is TRBJ2-5; TRBD1 is a possible D gene (6 bases). V was pared by 1 base and J by 5 bases, with 8 bases between. Germline assignment: CDR1 SGHVS and CDR2 FQNEAQ. The CDR3 contains 13 residues. The CDR3 loop is CASSLVQGETQYF. CDR3 bases: TGTGCCAGCAGCTTAGTTCAGGGGGAGACCCAGTACTTC.

This chain joins TRBV7-9 and TRBJ1-2, with D perhaps TRBD1 (6 bases). Germline V gene sequence: CDR1 SEHNR, CDR2 FQNEAQ (reference sequence). The CDR3 length is 14 residues. Trimming pared 0 bases from V and 6 bases from J, leaving 11 bases between. The CDR3 DNA is TGTGCCAGCAGCTTAGCCATGGGGGCGGATGGCTACACCTTC. It codes for CASSLAMGADGYTF.

This clone was observed once. The J gene is TRBJ2-7, the V gene TRBV15, with 8 bases fitting TRBD1. V was pared by 0 bases and J by 0 bases, with 4 bases of the junction left unmatched. CDR3 length: 16 amino acids. Germline CDR1 is LNHNV and CDR2 is YYDKDF (reference sequence). CDR3 loop: CATSREGQASSYEQYF. The CDR3 nucleotides are TGTGCCACCAGCAGAGAGGGACAGGCGAGCTCCTACGAGCAGTACTTC.

The V gene is TRBV28, the J gene TRBJ2-5, with unresolved D. The CDR3 contains 14 residues. V was pared by 0 bases and J by 5 bases, with 10 bases between. Per the germline V gene, CDR1 is MDHEN and CDR2 is SYDVKM. CDR3 protein: CASSLWTPGETQYF. DNA of the CDR3: TGTGCCAGCAGTTTATGGACCCCCGGGGAGACCCAGTACTTC.

The chain carries TRBV7-2 and TRBJ1-3; TRBD1 matches 7 bases. The V and J ends lost 1 base and 4 bases, in that order; junction bases with no gene match: 7. CDR1 is SGHTA and CDR2 is FQGNSA in the germline V gene. This CDR3 contains 16 residues. The CDR3, as DNA: TGTGCCAGCAGCTTAGAAAGAGGGGGCCGGGGAAACACCATATATTTT. This translates into CASSLERGGRGNTIYF.

The rearrangement links TRBV2 to TRBJ2-2; D may be TRBD1 (5 bases). The CDR3 is 14 amino acids. The germline gives CDR1 SNHLY, CDR2 FYNNEI. The ends were cut back, 5 bases at V and 4 bases at J, with 11 bases in the middle. The CDR3 spells CASSPTAFTGELFF. In nucleotides, the CDR3 is TGTGCCAGCAGTCCGACAGCCTTCACCGGGGAGCTGTTTTTT.

The chain uses TRBV9 and TRBJ2-1; the match to TRBD2 covers 8 bases. This CDR3 region has 16 residues. The J segment lost 4 bases and the V segment lost 3 bases, leaving 9 bases of the junction unmatched. Looked up from germline, CDR1 is SGDLS and CDR2 is YYNGEE. The CDR3: CASSGTSGSRYNEQFF. In DNA, the CDR3 is TGTGCCAGCAGCGGAACGAGCGGGAGTCGGTACAATGAGCAGTTCTTC.

This clone was observed a single time. The chain recombines TRBV18 with TRBJ2-5, with 8 bases that match TRBD2. The CDR3 loop spans 13 amino acids. The V segment lost 3 bases and the J segment 4 bases; nucleotides outside the gene matches: 1. Germline V gene sequence: CDR1 KGHSH, CDR2 LQKENI. For the CDR3, the DNA is TGTGCCAGCTCACCGACTAGCGTAGAGACCCAGTACTTC. This sequence encodes CASSPTSVETQYF.

This clone was seen only a few times. Written as DNA, the CDR3 is TGTGCCACCAGTGATTTGGCTGGACAGGGGGCTAAAGATACGCAGTATTTT. It encodes CATSDLAGQGAKDTQYF. The chain carries TRBV24-1 and TRBJ2-3, with 11 bases aligning to TRBD1. The CDR3 covers 17 residues. The V segment lost 0 bases and the J segment 5 bases; nucleotides outside the gene matches: 6. Germline-derived CDR1 and CDR2 are KGHDR and SFDVKD.

The rearrangement links TRBV19 to TRBJ1-5; D gene uncertain. CDR1 is LNHDA and CDR2 is SQIVND in the germline V gene (reference sequence). CDR3 length equals 14 residues. Trimming removed 5 bases from V and 5 bases from J, with 13 bases in between. CDR3 region: CASSAAVFDQPQHF. Here the CDR3 DNA reads TGTGCCAGTAGTGCTGCGGTCTTCGATCAGCCCCAGCATTTT.

The genes are TRBV5-1 and TRBJ1-1; 9 bases map to TRBD1. This CDR3 has 13 amino acids. Trimming took 4 bases from V and 8 from J; bases not matched to a gene: 6. Germline CDR1 SGHRS, CDR2 YFSETQ. As DNA, the CDR3 is TGCGCCAGCAGCGGGACGACAGGGGGAGAAGCTTTCTTT. Its protein is CASSGTTGGEAFF.

This clone has just a few counts. V gene TRBV18 combines with J gene TRBJ2-7; D perhaps matches TRBD1 (5 bases). CDR1 KGHSH and CDR2 LQKENI come from the germline V gene. The CDR3 loop spans 15 amino acids. V was cut by 0 bases and J by 3 bases, with 12 bases left in between. The CDR3 loop reads CASSPPPGWNYEQYF. The CDR3 DNA follows: TGTGCCAGCTCACCACCGCCAGGGTGGAACTACGAGCAGTACTTC. Combining the CDR3 with reference TRBV18 and TRBJ2-7 gives the whole variable domain NAGVMQNPRHLVRRRGQEARLRCSPMKGHSHVYWYRQLPEEGLKFMVYLQKENIIDESGMPKERFSAEFPKEGPSILRIQQVVRGDSAAYFCASSPPPGWNYEQYFGPGTRLTVT.

J is TRBJ2-7 and V is TRBV12-1; the D segment call TRBD1 is taken from the table without a DNA check. TRBV12-1 is flagged as a pseudogene. CDR3 length equals 17 residues. For the CDR3, the DNA is TGTGCCAGCAGCCTACCGGTGGTCCAGGTTACAACCTACGAGCAGTACTTC. It specifies CASSLPVVQVTTYEQYF.

This chain connects TRBV7-8 to TRBJ2-3; TRBD2 matches 13 bases. The J segment lost 0 bases and the V segment lost 5 bases, leaving 8 bases of the junction unmatched. Per the germline V gene, CDR1 is SGHVS and CDR2 is FQNEAQ. This CDR3 is built from 18 residues. The CDR3 DNA reads as TGTGCCAGCAGCCCCATCCGGGGACTAGCGGGGAGCACAGATACGCAGTATTTT. It translates to CASSPIRGLAGSTDTQYF.

This sequence joins TRBV7-8 and TRBJ2-2; the D gene is possibly TRBD2 (5 bases). The germline CDR1 and CDR2 sequences are SGHVS and FQNEAQ. The V end was cut by 1 base, the J end by 2 bases, with 14 bases between. This CDR3 region has 17 residues. The CDR3 DNA sequence: TGTGCCAGCAGCTTAGAAGTAGGACTCAGAAACACCGGGGAGCTGTTTTTT. Its protein product is CASSLEVGLRNTGELFF.

The V gene is TRBV28, the J gene TRBJ1-5; D gene unclear. Germline lookup yields CDR1 MDHEN and CDR2 SYDVKM. Trimming took off 4 bases at V and 7 bases at J, with 11 bases between the two ends. This CDR3 spans 13 amino acids. CDR3 in amino acids: CASSSVSGQPQHF. The CDR3 region has the DNA TGTGCCAGCAGTTCAGTATCTGGGCAGCCCCAGCATTTT.

The chain recombines TRBV9 with TRBJ2-1; the D is unclear. Per germline, CDR1 SGDLS and CDR2 YYNGEE. The CDR3 is 13 residues long. With 2 bases removed from V and 9 bases from J, the gap between germline ends came to 12 bases. The CDR3 DNA is TGTGCCAGCAGCGTCGATTACCTCGGTGAGCAGTTCTTC. Translated, it gives CASSVDYLGEQFF.

The V call is TRBV2, the J call TRBJ2-7, with no clear D. There are 10 residues in the CDR3. The V gene lost 8 bases and the J gene lost 2 bases, with 4 bases spanning the gap. Germline V CDR1 and CDR2: SNHLY, FYNNEI. The CDR3 sequence: CASGTYEQYF. DNA for the CDR3: TGTGCCAGCGGAACCTACGAGCAGTACTTC.